This TCR beta chain was sequenced during a study of blood T cell repertoires in COVID-19. At the level of the study: Italy, Spain and the United States were the sources of the convalescent and acute COVID-19 samples. Sample material is recorded as cDNA or gDNA derived from T cells, B-cell-depleted T cells, or PBMCs.

Profiling relied on immunoSEQ multiplex PCR, and the TCRdb table lists in-frame clones only, not all of them. Among tens of thousands of clones listed, 70% to 85% were seen once. The sequenced sample consisted of peripheral blood. This clonotype originated in a woman aged 70-85 years with acute or convalescent COVID-19.

This chain's CDR3 is CASRTGGAETQYF. The CDR3, as DNA: TGTGCCAGCAGAACAGGGGGCGCGGAGACCCAGTACTTC. This chain links TRBV2 with TRBJ2-5; the match to TRBD1 covers 9 bases. Germline lookup yields CDR1 SNHLY and CDR2 FYNNEI. The CDR3 sequence is 13 residues long. The V gene end was trimmed by 6 bases and the J gene end by 5 bases; junction bases not matched to a gene: 4. The full variable domain, in which reference TRBV2 and TRBJ2-5 provide the parts outside the CDR3, is EPEVTQTPSHQVTQMGQEVILRCVPISNHLYFYWYRQILGQKVEFLVSFYNNEISEKSEIFDDQFSVERPDGSNFTLKIRSTKLEDSAMYFCASRTGGAETQYFGPGTRLLVL.